A selection of T cell receptor beta chains follows, all from one sample in a study of blood T cell repertoires in COVID-19. The assay was immunoSEQ multiplex PCR, and TCRdb's table has in-frame clones only and misses some. The data hold 200,000 to 250,000 clones, with approximately 87% observed a single time. The specimen sequenced was PBMCs or T cells enriched from blood (not recorded which). These receptors originate from a woman between 50 and 59 years old in a cohort exposed to, infected with or recovered from COVID-19 (not recorded which). Both conserved end residues are part of each CDR3. The order of the fields is V gene, clone size, J gene, D gene, CDR3 protein, CDR3 DNA. The D gene is left open where the match is weak. A clone size is listed for some rows: how often the clone was seen (once, few, many), or a class if it is expanded.

v_gene: TRBV10-1; abundance: -; j_gene: TRBJ2-3; d_gene: TRBD2; CDR3aa: CASAMGGTTDTQYF; CDR3nt: TGCGCCAGCGCCATGGGGGGGACCACAGATACGCAGTATTTT
v_gene: TRBV7-2; abundance: once; j_gene: TRBJ2-3; d_gene: TRBD2; CDR3aa: CASRKDRGGGAHTQYF; CDR3nt: TGTGCCAGCAGGAAAGATCGGGGCGGGGGGGCCCATACGCAGTATTTT
v_gene: TRBV5-1; abundance: -; j_gene: TRBJ1-4; d_gene: TRBD1; CDR3aa: CASSLVGTGDEKLFF; CDR3nt: TGCGCCAGCAGCTTGGTGGGGACAGGGGATGAAAAACTGTTTTTT
v_gene: TRBV6-5; abundance: -; j_gene: TRBJ1-5; d_gene: -; CDR3aa: CASSFGGNQPQHF; CDR3nt: TGTGCCAGCAGTTTTGGCGGAAATCAGCCCCAGCATTTT
v_gene: TRBV5-4; abundance: once; j_gene: TRBJ1-2; d_gene: -; CDR3aa: CASSPEESSAYGYTF; CDR3nt: TGTGCCAGCAGCCCCGAAGAGAGTTCTGCGTATGGCTACACCTTC
v_gene: TRBV6-5; abundance: -; j_gene: TRBJ1-2; d_gene: -; CDR3aa: CASRRQSLSYGYTF; CDR3nt: TGTGCCAGCAGGAGACAATCTCTAAGCTATGGCTACACCTTC
v_gene: TRBV4-1; abundance: -; j_gene: TRBJ1-2; d_gene: TRBD1; CDR3aa: CASSQAPGTAYGGYTF; CDR3nt: TGCGCCAGCAGCCAGGCTCCGGGGACAGCCTATGGCGGCTACACCTTC
v_gene: TRBV3-1/TRBV3-2; abundance: -; j_gene: TRBJ1-1; d_gene: -; CDR3aa: CASSGSTGWGTVAVKAFF; CDR3nt: TGTGCCAGCAGCGGGTCAACAGGGTGGGGGACGGTTGCCGTAAAAGCTTTCTTT
v_gene: TRBV7-8; abundance: -; j_gene: TRBJ2-7; d_gene: TRBD2; CDR3aa: CASRRLAGEVRSYEQYF; CDR3nt: TGTGCCAGCAGGAGACTAGCGGGGGAAGTACGGTCCTACGAGCAGTACTTC
v_gene: TRBV4-1; abundance: -; j_gene: TRBJ1-6; d_gene: -; CDR3aa: CASSQVMTGSPLHF; CDR3nt: TGCGCCAGCAGCCAAGTGATGACGGGATCACCCCTCCACTTT
v_gene: TRBV28; abundance: -; j_gene: TRBJ2-7; d_gene: TRBD2; CDR3aa: CASSYGLVISDEQYF; CDR3nt: TGTGCCAGCAGTTACGGACTAGTGATCTCCGACGAGCAGTACTTC
v_gene: TRBV5-5; abundance: -; j_gene: TRBJ2-3; d_gene: -; CDR3aa: CASSLVAGARDTQYF; CDR3nt: TGTGCCAGCAGCTTGGTGGCAGGGGCTCGGGATACGCAGTATTTT
v_gene: TRBV27; abundance: once; j_gene: TRBJ1-4; d_gene: -; CDR3aa: CASSPRQIPTNEKLFF; CDR3nt: TGTGCCAGCAGTCCTCGACAGATCCCAACTAATGAAAAACTGTTTTTT
v_gene: TRBV5-1; abundance: -; j_gene: TRBJ1-2; d_gene: -; CDR3aa: CASSLGGQMNGYTF; CDR3nt: TGCGCCAGCAGCTTGGGTGGGCAGATGAATGGCTACACCTTC
v_gene: TRBV3-1/TRBV3-2; abundance: -; j_gene: TRBJ1-2; d_gene: -; CDR3aa: CASSQDRVGYTF; CDR3nt: TGTGCCAGCAGCCAAGATCGGGTTGGCTACACCTTC
v_gene: TRBV6-2/TRBV6-3; abundance: once; j_gene: TRBJ1-2; d_gene: -; CDR3aa: CASSYTGERLYGYTF; CDR3nt: TGTGCCAGCAGTTACACCGGGGAGCGCCTATATGGCTACACCTTC
v_gene: TRBV7-9; abundance: -; j_gene: TRBJ1-4; d_gene: TRBD1; CDR3aa: CASSLVGGRTNEKLFF; CDR3nt: TGTGCCAGCAGCTTAGTAGGGGGCAGAACTAATGAAAAACTGTTTTTT
v_gene: TRBV28; abundance: -; j_gene: TRBJ2-3; d_gene: TRBD2; CDR3aa: CASRGGVTDTQYF; CDR3nt: TGTGCCAGCAGGGGAGGGGTGACAGATACGCAGTATTTT
v_gene: TRBV12-3/TRBV12-4; abundance: -; j_gene: TRBJ1-6; d_gene: -; CDR3aa: CASSPGDSPLHF; CDR3nt: TGTGCCAGCAGTCCAGGTGATTCACCCCTCCACTTT
v_gene: TRBV4-3; abundance: -; j_gene: TRBJ2-7; d_gene: TRBD1; CDR3aa: CASSQDRTGEYYEQYF; CDR3nt: TGCGCCAGCAGCCAAGATAGAACAGGGGAGTACTACGAGCAGTACTTC
v_gene: TRBV28; abundance: -; j_gene: TRBJ1-2; d_gene: -; CDR3aa: CASSVDRDYGYTF; CDR3nt: TGTGCCAGCTCGGTCGACAGAGACTATGGCTACACCTTC
v_gene: TRBV27; abundance: -; j_gene: TRBJ1-1; d_gene: -; CDR3aa: CASSTLGGAEAFF; CDR3nt: TGTGCCAGCAGTACCCTCGGGGGGGCTGAAGCTTTCTTT
v_gene: TRBV25-1; abundance: -; j_gene: TRBJ1-4; d_gene: -; CDR3aa: CASGRATATNEKLFF; CDR3nt: TGTGCCAGCGGCAGGGCCACTGCAACTAATGAAAAACTGTTTTTT
v_gene: TRBV12-3/TRBV12-4; abundance: -; j_gene: TRBJ1-2; d_gene: -; CDR3aa: CASRTGGRGYTF; CDR3nt: TGTGCCAGCAGGACGGGGGGACGAGGCTACACCTTC
v_gene: TRBV18; abundance: -; j_gene: TRBJ1-1; d_gene: -; CDR3aa: CASSTQGPDTEAFF; CDR3nt: TGTGCCAGCTCAACCCAGGGGCCTGACACTGAAGCTTTCTTT
v_gene: TRBV6-2/TRBV6-3; abundance: -; j_gene: TRBJ2-2; d_gene: -; CDR3aa: CASSYTPSVRELFF; CDR3nt: TGTGCCAGCAGTTACACCCCTAGCGTAAGGGAGCTGTTTTTT
v_gene: TRBV7-2; abundance: -; j_gene: TRBJ1-4; d_gene: TRBD1; CDR3aa: CASSLDRANEKLFF; CDR3nt: TGTGCCAGCAGCCTTGACAGGGCTAATGAAAAACTGTTTTTT
v_gene: TRBV7-8; abundance: -; j_gene: TRBJ1-5; d_gene: -; CDR3aa: CASSLGAIGQPQHF; CDR3nt: TGTGCCAGCAGCTTAGGGGCAATTGGTCAGCCCCAGCATTTT
v_gene: TRBV4-1; abundance: few; j_gene: TRBJ1-5; d_gene: -; CDR3aa: CASSRESDSNYQPQHF; CDR3nt: TGCGCCAGCAGCCGAGAATCTGACAGCAATTATCAGCCCCAGCATTTT
v_gene: TRBV28; abundance: -; j_gene: TRBJ1-5; d_gene: TRBD1; CDR3aa: CASKSLPGQRVQPQHF; CDR3nt: TGTGCCAGCAAATCTTTACCGGGACAGAGGGTTCAGCCCCAGCATTTT
v_gene: TRBV29-1; abundance: -; j_gene: TRBJ2-3; d_gene: -; CDR3aa: CSVDTGDIRTDTQYF; CDR3nt: TGCAGCGTTGACACTGGGGACATTCGGACAGATACGCAGTATTTT
v_gene: TRBV7-2; abundance: -; j_gene: TRBJ2-5; d_gene: -; CDR3aa: CASSRALAQETQYF; CDR3nt: TGTGCCAGCAGCCGGGCGCTAGCCCAGGAGACCCAGTACTTC
v_gene: TRBV2; abundance: -; j_gene: TRBJ2-1; d_gene: -; CDR3aa: CASSVAEQFF; CDR3nt: TGTGCCAGCAGCGTAGCGGAGCAGTTCTTC
v_gene: TRBV5-1; abundance: -; j_gene: TRBJ2-5; d_gene: TRBD1; CDR3aa: CASSLGTGAQETQYF; CDR3nt: TGCGCCAGCAGCCTAGGGACAGGGGCCCAAGAGACCCAGTACTTC
v_gene: TRBV7-9; abundance: -; j_gene: TRBJ1-3; d_gene: -; CDR3aa: CASSLPGSSGNTIYF; CDR3nt: TGTGCCAGCAGCTTACCGGGGAGCTCTGGAAACACCATATATTTT
v_gene: TRBV7-3; abundance: -; j_gene: TRBJ2-2; d_gene: TRBD2; CDR3aa: CASTRGTRETGELFF; CDR3nt: TGTGCCAGCACCCGCGGGACTAGAGAAACCGGGGAGCTGTTTTTT
v_gene: TRBV5-1; abundance: -; j_gene: TRBJ1-6; d_gene: TRBD1; CDR3aa: CASSLGLDRANSPLHF; CDR3nt: TGCGCCAGCAGCTTGGGTTTGGACAGGGCTAATTCACCCCTCCACTTT
v_gene: TRBV28; abundance: many; j_gene: TRBJ1-1; d_gene: -; CDR3aa: CASNMGGGTEAFF; CDR3nt: TGTGCCAGCAACATGGGGGGGGGCACTGAAGCTTTCTTT
v_gene: TRBV20-1; abundance: -; j_gene: TRBJ2-7; d_gene: -; CDR3aa: CSASGSADLYEQYF; CDR3nt: TGCAGTGCTAGTGGATCTGCGGATCTCTACGAGCAGTACTTC
v_gene: TRBV5-4; abundance: -; j_gene: TRBJ2-5; d_gene: -; CDR3aa: CASSPKGWETQYF; CDR3nt: TGTGCCAGCAGCCCGAAGGGGTGGGAGACCCAGTACTTC
v_gene: TRBV18; abundance: once; j_gene: TRBJ1-5; d_gene: -; CDR3aa: CASSPRGGTPVSNQPQHF; CDR3nt: TGTGCCAGCTCACCGCGGGGGGGGACACCCGTAAGCAATCAGCCCCAGCATTTT